Listed here are 12 T cell receptor beta chains from one sample, sequenced in a study of human T cells and chemical hapten exposure. Time point of the sample: patch test 1, 2 weeks after DPC sensitization. The treatment denotes: therapeutic diphenylcyclopropenone sensitization with weekly scalp DPC. From the RACE reads, TCRdb called clonotypes with MiXCR, one entry per CDR3 protein. The table includes roughly 200,000 distinct CDR3 sequences, 20% to 25% detected once. The specimen was whole blood, collected in connection with sensitization to the hapten diphenylcyclopropenone (DPC). The source of these receptors is a woman aged 50 to 60 with alopecia areata. Some clones in this sample may be carry-over from other donors' samples.

V gene TRBV29-1 combines with J gene TRBJ2-6, with D possibly being TRBD2 (8 bases). The CDR3 is 16 residues long. V lost 7 bases, J lost 0 bases, and 16 bases lay in between. Germline V CDR1 and CDR2: SQVTM, ANQGSEA. This chain's CDR3 is CSALTGTSSGANVLTF. The DNA for the CDR3 is TGCAGCGCCCTGACAGGGACTAGCTCTGGGGCCAACGTCCTGACTTTC.

This clonotype has a handful of counts. The chain links TRBV19 to TRBJ1-5; D is undetermined. The CDR3 loop spans 15 amino acids. With 5 bases removed from V and 0 bases from J, the gap between germline ends came to 11 bases. Germline V lookup: CDR1 LNHDA, CDR2 SQIVND (reference sequence). CDR3 DNA: TGTGCCAGTAGTTATCCGGGCCATAGCAATCAGCCCCAGCATTTT. This translates into CASSYPGHSNQPQHF.

CDR3 region: CAWKFRNTIYF. CDR3 DNA sequence: TGTGCCTGGAAATTTAGAAACACCATATATTTT. The chain combines TRBV30 with TRBJ1-3; no reliable D call. This CDR3 contains 11 residues. Trimming took off 4 bases at V and 5 bases at J, with 6 bases between the two ends. Looked up from germline, CDR1 is GTSNPN and CDR2 is SVGIG (reference sequence).

Comment on this clonotype: Sequence at one end of the junction differs from germline and may be a read error. The chain carries TRBV7-8 and TRBJ1-2, with D possibly matching TRBD1 (6 bases). CDR1 is SGHVS, CDR2 FQNEAQ, per germline. The CDR3 has 17 amino acids. For the CDR3, the DNA is TGTGCCAGCAGCCTAGCAGGGGCCGGAGTGGTCAACTATGGCTACACCTTC. Its translation: CASSLAGAGVVNYGYTF.

In its sample, this clonotype was seen a few times. The chain links TRBV7-3 to TRBJ2-2; no clear D. Per germline, CDR1 SGHTA and CDR2 FQGTGA. V was pared by 2 bases and J by 5 bases, with 6 bases between. The CDR3 consists of 13 residues. CDR3: CASSLASTGELFF. The CDR3 region has the DNA TGTGCCAGCAGCTTAGCGTCGACCGGGGAGCTGTTTTTT.

V gene TRBV24-1 combines with J gene TRBJ2-1; D unresolved. The CDR3 sequence is 13 residues long. CDR1 and CDR2 (germline): KGHDR, SFDVKD. Deletions cut 7 bases from V and 2 bases from J, with 8 bases between. The CDR3: CATSLGTYNEQFF. The CDR3 nucleotides are TGTGCCACCAGCCTAGGCACCTACAATGAGCAGTTCTTC.

CDR3 coding DNA: TGTGCCAGCAGCTTCGCGGGAGCACCCCTCCACTTT. This translates into CASSFAGAPLHF. The chain links TRBV7-2 to TRBJ1-6; D gene unclear. This CDR3 comprises 12 residues. Trimming stripped 3 bases from V and 11 bases from J, with 8 bases between. Germline-derived CDR1 and CDR2 are SGHTA and FQGNSA.

This clonotype came up a few times. V and J are TRBV5-1 and TRBJ2-7; D tentatively fits TRBD1 or TRBD2 (5 bases each). Trimming took off 3 bases at V and 3 bases at J, with 16 bases between the two ends. Germline lookup yields CDR1 SGHRS and CDR2 YFSETQ. CDR3 length: 15 residues. The CDR3 protein is CASSYALGRNYEQYF. The CDR3 DNA sequence: TGCGCCAGCAGCTATGCCCTGGGACGGAACTACGAGCAGTACTTC.

This clonotype was found a few times. This chain joins TRBV5-1 and TRBJ1-5; D is unclear. CDR1 is SGHRS and CDR2 is YFSETQ in the germline V gene. V lost 4 bases and J 9 bases, leaving 14 bases between the germline ends. The CDR3 has 13 residues. The CDR3 DNA is TGCGCCAGCAGCCCGTCTCCTTTTAGGCCCCAGCATTTT. Residues: CASSPSPFRPQHF.

This chain joins TRBV9 and TRBJ2-7; D is perhaps TRBD2 (7 bases). The germline CDR1 and CDR2 sequences are SGDLS and YYNGEE. V lost 4 bases and J 7 bases, leaving 18 bases between the germline ends. This CDR3 is 14 amino acids long. CDR3 nucleotide sequence: TGTGCCAGCAGCTTCCCCATACAGGGAGGGGAGCAGTACTTC. Residues: CASSFPIQGGEQYF.

The chain has TRBV7-9 and TRBJ2-7; 7 bases agree with TRBD2. CDR1 and CDR2 (germline): SEHNR, FQNEAQ (reference sequence). CDR3 length: 13 amino acids. V shed 5 bases and J 3 bases; nucleotides not matched to a gene: 4. CDR3: CASSPGLDYEQYF. The CDR3 region has the DNA TGTGCCAGCAGCCCCGGACTAGACTACGAGCAGTACTTC.

This clonotype has more than one count but fewer than ten. The J gene is TRBJ2-3, the V gene TRBV6-1; D remains ambiguous. Trimming removed 6 bases at V and 4 bases at J, with 11 bases between. The CDR3 length is 13 residues. Per the germline V gene, CDR1 is MNHNS and CDR2 is SASEGT. The CDR3 spells CASSPILADTQYF. The CDR3 DNA follows: TGTGCCAGCAGCCCCATACTTGCAGATACGCAGTATTTT.